This TCR beta chain was documented in a study of blood T cell repertoires in COVID-19. Germline V gene sequence: CDR1 MDHEN, CDR2 SYDVKM. Unmatched junction bases numbered 13, after V lost 4 bases and J lost 7 bases. This CDR3 comprises 17 residues. TCRdb's copy holds only in-frame clones and misses some; the assay was immunoSEQ multiplex PCR. The sample carries 120,000 to 150,000 clones, 88% recorded once. This sequence originates from a human donor in a cohort sampled during active COVID-19. Material for sequencing was peripheral blood. The chain has TRBV28 and TRBJ1-2, with TRBD1 matching over 12 bases. CDR3 nucleotide sequence: TGTGCCAGCAGTTCCCCACGGGACAGGGGGCGCGGAAGTGGCTACACCTTC. This gives the protein CASSSPRDRGRGSGYTF.